A selection of T cell receptor beta chains follows, all from one sample in a study of spatial heterogeneity in lung cancer. TCRdb passed the 5' RACE reads through MiXCR, listing each CDR3 protein once. The sample lists about 6,900 distinct CDR3 sequences, 2.5% to 4% seen once, with about a fifth in the top ten. The sample here was lung tumor tissue, taken at surgery. These receptors were obtained from a male donor with early-stage non-small cell lung cancer. CDR3s include the opening cysteine and the closing phenylalanine or tryptophan. The D gene is left open where the match is weak. Clone size is stated in some rows and not others, as once, few, many or a class when expanded.

V: TRBV6-1; J: TRBJ2-3; D: -; size: many; DNA: TGTGCCAGCAGTGAAACAAATGAGGGGGGTACGCAGTATTTT; CDR3: CASSETNEGGTQYF
V: TRBV12-3/TRBV12-4; J: TRBJ2-5; D: -; size: medium-sized; DNA: TGTGCCAGCATTAAAGACGGAGTGGAGACCCAGTACTTC; CDR3: CASIKDGVETQYF
V: TRBV6-2/TRBV6-3; J: TRBJ1-5; D: TRBD1; size: many; DNA: TGTGCCAGCACCGACGACAGGGGAATCGGTCAGCCCCAGCATTTT; CDR3: CASTDDRGIGQPQHF
V: TRBV10-2; J: TRBJ2-7; D: TRBD1; size: many; DNA: TGCGCCAGCAGTGATCGGACAGGGAGCTCCTACGAGCAGTACTTC; CDR3: CASSDRTGSSYEQYF
V: TRBV7-9; J: TRBJ2-1; D: -; size: medium-sized; DNA: TGTGCCAGCAGCTTAAACCCTTCCTCCAATGAGCAGTTCTTC; CDR3: CASSLNPSSNEQFF
V: TRBV6-6; J: TRBJ1-2; D: -; size: many; DNA: TGTGCCAGCAGTTACTCAGGTCGGGAAGGCTACACCTTC; CDR3: CASSYSGREGYTF
V: TRBV9; J: TRBJ1-2; D: TRBD1; size: many; DNA: TGTGCCAGCAGCGTATCAGGACAGGGCCGTAACTATGGCTACACCTTC; CDR3: CASSVSGQGRNYGYTF
V: TRBV20-1; J: TRBJ2-1; D: TRBD2; size: many; DNA: TGCAGTGCTAGAGATCGGAAGCGGGGGTATAATGAGCAGTTCTTC; CDR3: CSARDRKRGYNEQFF
V: TRBV5-1; J: TRBJ2-3; D: TRBD2; size: many; DNA: TGCGCCAGCAGCCTACGACTAGCGGGGGGGGGCACGGATACGCAGTATTTT; CDR3: CASSLRLAGGGTDTQYF
V: TRBV18; J: TRBJ2-5; D: -; size: many; DNA: TGTGCCAGCTCACCCCGGGACGGAGAGACCCAGTACTTC; CDR3: CASSPRDGETQYF
V: TRBV27; J: TRBJ2-7; D: TRBD1; size: medium-sized; DNA: TGTGCCAGCAGTTTGATAGGACAGGGGGGCTACGAGCAGTACTTC; CDR3: CASSLIGQGGYEQYF
V: TRBV30; J: TRBJ2-1; D: -; size: -; DNA: TGTGCCTGGAGTGGGATTAATGAGCAGTTCTTC; CDR3: CAWSGINEQFF
V: TRBV10-3; J: TRBJ2-7; D: TRBD1; size: many; DNA: TGTGCCATCAGCGGGACAGGGGGCACCTACGAGCAGTACTTC; CDR3: CAISGTGGTYEQYF
V: TRBV19; J: TRBJ2-2; D: TRBD2; size: many; DNA: TGTGCCAGTAGTATATCCGCGGGAGGCACCGGGGAGCTGTTTTTT; CDR3: CASSISAGGTGELFF
V: TRBV5-6; J: TRBJ2-7; D: -; size: many; DNA: TGTGCCAGCAGCTTGGATGAGGGAGGCGAGCAGTACTTC; CDR3: CASSLDEGGEQYF
V: TRBV20-1; J: TRBJ2-1; D: -; size: many; DNA: TGCAGTGCTAGCGGCCCCCCCATCGAGAGCTCCTACAATGAGCAGTTCTTC; CDR3: CSASGPPIESSYNEQFF
V: TRBV7-2; J: TRBJ2-1; D: TRBD1; size: medium-sized; DNA: TGTGCCAGCAGCTTGGCGACAGGGAGAAATGAGCAGTTCTTC; CDR3: CASSLATGRNEQFF
V: TRBV30; J: TRBJ2-2; D: -; size: medium-sized; DNA: TGTGCCTGGAACCGACTGGGGCCGAACACCGGGGAGCTGTTTTTT; CDR3: CAWNRLGPNTGELFF
V: TRBV7-8; J: TRBJ2-6; D: -; size: many; DNA: TGTGCCAGCAGCTTAGCGGGAGGCCTCTCTGGGGCCAACGTCCTGACTTTC; CDR3: CASSLAGGLSGANVLTF
V: TRBV5-6; J: TRBJ1-5; D: TRBD1; size: many; DNA: TGTGCCAGCAGCTTGGTGACAGGGGGCGATCAGCCCCAGCATTTT; CDR3: CASSLVTGGDQPQHF
V: TRBV29-1; J: TRBJ1-1; D: -; size: many; DNA: TGCAGCGTTGTGATAGGGCAGACCAGGAACACTGAAGCTTTCTTT; CDR3: CSVVIGQTRNTEAFF
V: TRBV10-3; J: TRBJ2-5; D: TRBD1; size: medium-sized; DNA: TGTGCCATCAGTGCCGGGACAGGGGGCCAAGAGACCCAGTACTTC; CDR3: CAISAGTGGQETQYF
V: TRBV3-1; J: TRBJ1-4; D: -; size: many; DNA: TGTGCCAGCAGCCAAAGGCAAGGGACGTCCAGAGGGGGTGAAAAACTGTTTTTT; CDR3: CASSQRQGTSRGGEKLFF
V: TRBV6-6; J: TRBJ1-1; D: -; size: medium-sized; DNA: TGTGCCAGCAGTTCCCGGGACACCTGGGAAGCTTTCTTT; CDR3: CASSSRDTWEAFF
V: TRBV9; J: TRBJ2-7; D: -; size: many; DNA: TGTGCCAGCAGTGCCTTGCAGGGTAGGGCCGAGCAGTACTTC; CDR3: CASSALQGRAEQYF
V: TRBV11-2; J: TRBJ2-5; D: TRBD2; size: many; DNA: TGTGCCAGCAGCTTAGGGAGACTAGCGGGAGCAGGGACCCAGTACTTC; CDR3: CASSLGRLAGAGTQYF
V: TRBV9; J: TRBJ2-2; D: -; size: many; DNA: TGTGCCAGCAGCGTAGTGGAGAGCACCGGGGAGCTGTTTTTT; CDR3: CASSVVESTGELFF
V: TRBV20-1; J: TRBJ2-3; D: TRBD2; size: many; DNA: TGCAGTGCTTTAGCGGGAGCGTTAAGCACAGATACGCAGTATTTT; CDR3: CSALAGALSTDTQYF
V: TRBV12-3/TRBV12-4; J: TRBJ1-2; D: -; size: medium-sized; DNA: TGTGCCAGCAGTACCTTTTATGGCTACACCTTC; CDR3: CASSTFYGYTF
V: TRBV20-1; J: TRBJ1-5; D: TRBD1; size: medium-sized; DNA: TGCAGTGCTAGATCCCCCGGGACAGGGGGCTCCTTCTCAAATCAGCCCCAGCATTTT; CDR3: CSARSPGTGGSFSNQPQHF
V: TRBV5-5; J: TRBJ2-1; D: -; size: many; DNA: TGTGCCAGCAGCTTGGATCTAGCGAACAATGAGCAGTTCTTC; CDR3: CASSLDLANNEQFF
V: TRBV2; J: TRBJ1-5; D: -; size: medium-sized; DNA: TGTGCCAGCAATCGACAGGATCAGCCCCAGCATTTT; CDR3: CASNRQDQPQHF
V: TRBV10-3; J: TRBJ2-3; D: -; size: many; DNA: TGTGCCATCAGTGTGGGCAGGACAGATACGCAGTATTTT; CDR3: CAISVGRTDTQYF
V: TRBV10-1; J: TRBJ1-5; D: -; size: many; DNA: TGCGCCAGCAGTGATCCGGACAGCCACAATCAGCCCCAGCATTTT; CDR3: CASSDPDSHNQPQHF
V: TRBV2; J: TRBJ1-1; D: -; size: many; DNA: TGTGCCAGCAGCTCAGAAGGGTACACTGAAGCTTTCTTT; CDR3: CASSSEGYTEAFF